Sequencing of this T cell receptor beta chain was carried out in a study of metastatic and nonmetastatic thyroid tumors (dated by TCRdb to 2018 to 2021). Notes on the research overall: For patients with malignant and with benign thyroid disease, the researchers compared repertoires between peripheral blood samples and tumor or nodule tissue samples.

Receptor libraries were prepared by PCR. The sequencer was an Illumina HiSeq 4000. High-throughput sequencing was used to profile the CDR3 region of the TCR beta-chain in every patient. The authors' pipeline ran thus. CDR3 differences across clinicopathological groups were used to build a classifier for discriminating distant-metastatic papillary thyroid cancer patients. The Shannon index was used to assess repertoire diversity, and the Morisita-Horn index was used to assess tumor-blood repertoire similarity. TCRdb passed the public sequencing reads through fastp at Q25 and MiXCR, retaining productive beta sequences. TCRdb's processing, not the study's, gives the V and J calls here. The sample table lists 20,000 to 25,000 clones, about a sixth of them with a count of one. About 9.4% of the sample belongs to the ten largest clones. Paper-wide results and their limitations: TCR beta diversity was reported as significantly higher in malignant tumors than in benign nodules, in both blood and tumor samples.

No patient had received any treatment before thyroid surgery. The study retrospectively analysed patient clinical samples collected from the early 2010s to the late 2010s using T-cell receptor beta sequencing. CDR1 SNHLY and CDR2 FYNNEI are derived from the germline V gene. After removal of 6 bases from V and 5 bases from J, the junction retains 11 bases not matched to a gene. From its cysteine to its phenylalanine, the CDR3 spans 15 amino acids. Only the CDR3 DNA stays, 45 bases, in frame from base 1. This clone registers as medium-sized (0.01 to 0.1%) within its sample. Its antigen remains unidentified. No qualities accompany the bases; no much larger clone lies one base away.

Recombination linked TRBV2 to TRBJ2-3; 7 junctional bases match TRBD1. The material sequenced was tumor tissue. The sequence was obtained from a female donor with papillary thyroid cancer or a benign thyroid nodule (not recorded which). Some clones in this sample may be carry-over from other donors' samples. The CDR3 amino acid sequence is: CASRATGYLGDTQYF. The DNA sequence is as follows: TGTGCCAGCAGGGCGACAGGGTATCTAGGAGATACGCAGTATTTT.